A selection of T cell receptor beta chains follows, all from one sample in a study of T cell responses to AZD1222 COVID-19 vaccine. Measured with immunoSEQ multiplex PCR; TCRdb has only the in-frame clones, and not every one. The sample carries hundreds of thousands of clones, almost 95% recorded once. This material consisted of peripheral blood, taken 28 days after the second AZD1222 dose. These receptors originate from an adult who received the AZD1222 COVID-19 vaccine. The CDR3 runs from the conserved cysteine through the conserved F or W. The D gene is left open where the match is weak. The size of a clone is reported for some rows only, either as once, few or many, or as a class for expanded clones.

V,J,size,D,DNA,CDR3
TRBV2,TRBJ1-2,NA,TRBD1,TGTGCCAGCAGGGACAGGGCGCGCTATGGCTACACCTTC,CASRDRARYGYTF
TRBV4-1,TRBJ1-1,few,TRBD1,TGCGCCAGCAGCCAACTGGGACAGGGAAATACTGAAGCTTTCTTT,CASSQLGQGNTEAFF
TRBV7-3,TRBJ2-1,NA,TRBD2,TGTGCCAGCAGCTTAACTGGCGGGAGCGTGAATGAGCAGTTCTTC,CASSLTGGSVNEQFF
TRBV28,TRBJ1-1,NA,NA,TGTGCCAGCAGTGGGGACACCCAGAACACTGAAGCTTTCTTT,CASSGDTQNTEAFF
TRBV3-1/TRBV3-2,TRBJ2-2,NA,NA,TGTGCCAGCAGCCAAGATTTCACCGGGGAGCTGTTTTTT,CASSQDFTGELFF
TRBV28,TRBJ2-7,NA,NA,TGTGCCAGCAGTTCCGGGACGGTAGCCTACGAGCAGTACTTC,CASSSGTVAYEQYF
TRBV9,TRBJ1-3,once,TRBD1,TGTGCCAGCAGCGCTGCCCAGACAGGGAATGACCGAAACACCATATATTTT,CASSAAQTGNDRNTIYF
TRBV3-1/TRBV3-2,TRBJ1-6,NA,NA,TGTGCCAGCAGCCAGGAAGGCCTTACCCTCCACTTT,CASSQEGLTLHF
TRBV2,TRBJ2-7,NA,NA,TGTGCCAGCGAGAGGCGGGTGGAGGAGCAGTACTTC,CASERRVEEQYF
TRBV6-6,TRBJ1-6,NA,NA,TGTGCCAGCAGCTTTGGAGGCGATTCACCCCTCCACTTT,CASSFGGDSPLHF
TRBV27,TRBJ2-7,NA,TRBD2,TGTGCCAGCAGTCCCGGGGGGGGCTCCTACGAGCAGTACTTC,CASSPGGGSYEQYF
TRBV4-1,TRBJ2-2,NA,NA,TGCGCCAGCAGCCACAACAAGGGGAACACCGGGGAGCTGTTTTTT,CASSHNKGNTGELFF
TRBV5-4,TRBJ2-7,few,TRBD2,TGTGCCAGCAGCTCTTACGGGAGGGTCCCCTACGAGCAGTACTTC,CASSSYGRVPYEQYF
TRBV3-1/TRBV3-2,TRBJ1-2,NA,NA,TGTGCCAGCAGCGAGGCTGGCTATGGCTACACCTTC,CASSEAGYGYTF
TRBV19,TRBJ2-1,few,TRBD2,TGTGCCAGTACCGGGACTAGCGGGGCCAGCTCCTACAATGAGCAGTTCTTC,CASTGTSGASSYNEQFF
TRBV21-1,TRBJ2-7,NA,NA,TGTGCCAGCAGCAAGCCCGGCAGGGATTCCTACGAGCAGTACTTC,CASSKPGRDSYEQYF
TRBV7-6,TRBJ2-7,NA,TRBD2,TGTGCCAGCAGCGCCGGACTAGCGGGAGAAATCGGGCAGTACTTC,CASSAGLAGEIGQYF